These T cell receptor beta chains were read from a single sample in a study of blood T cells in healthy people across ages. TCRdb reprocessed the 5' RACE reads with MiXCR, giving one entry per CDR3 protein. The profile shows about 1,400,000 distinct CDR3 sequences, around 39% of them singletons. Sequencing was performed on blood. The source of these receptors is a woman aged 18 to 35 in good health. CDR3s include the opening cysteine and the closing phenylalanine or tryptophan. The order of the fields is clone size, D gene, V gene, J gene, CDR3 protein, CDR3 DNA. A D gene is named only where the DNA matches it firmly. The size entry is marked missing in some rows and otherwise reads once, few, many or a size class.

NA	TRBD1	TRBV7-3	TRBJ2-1	CASSQGTGRQFF	TGTGCCAGCAGCCAAGGGACAGGGCGGCAGTTCTTC
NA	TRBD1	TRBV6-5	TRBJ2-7	CASSPLGGQENYEQYF	TGTGCCAGCAGCCCCCTCGGGGGACAGGAGAACTACGAGCAGTACTTC
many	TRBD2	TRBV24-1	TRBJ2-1	CATSALGLAGGRNEQFF	TGTGCCACCAGTGCCCTGGGACTAGCGGGAGGAAGGAATGAGCAGTTCTTC
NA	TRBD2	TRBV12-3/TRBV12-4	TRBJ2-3	CAGSPEGLAQDTQYF	TGTGCCGGCAGCCCCGAAGGACTAGCGCAAGATACGCAGTATTTT
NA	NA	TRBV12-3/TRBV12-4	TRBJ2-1	CASSPGLKGSNNEQFF	TGTGCCAGCAGTCCGGGTCTTAAAGGCTCCAACAATGAGCAGTTCTTC
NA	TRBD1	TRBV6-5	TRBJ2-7	CASRHRDRGAYEQYF	TGTGCCAGCAGGCACCGGGACAGGGGTGCCTACGAGCAGTACTTC
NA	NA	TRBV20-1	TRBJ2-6	CSARVGVAAPGANVLTF	TGCAGTGCTAGAGTGGGGGTTGCTGCCCCTGGGGCCAACGTCCTGACTTTC
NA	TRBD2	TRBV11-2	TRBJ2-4	CASSSGLAPNIQYF	TGTGCCAGCAGCTCCGGACTAGCCCCAAACATTCAGTACTTC
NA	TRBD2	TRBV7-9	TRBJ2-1	CASSLGGRANEQFF	TGTGCCAGCAGCTTAGGCGGGAGGGCGAATGAGCAGTTCTTC
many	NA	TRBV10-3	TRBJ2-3	CATTWGVAPTDTQYF	TGTGCCACCACCTGGGGGGTAGCACCCACAGATACGCAGTATTTT
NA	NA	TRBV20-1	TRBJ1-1	CSARDRVFNTEAFF	TGCAGTGCTAGAGATCGGGTATTTAACACTGAAGCTTTCTTT
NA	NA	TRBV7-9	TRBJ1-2	CASTGAGNGYTF	TGTGCCAGCACCGGAGCCGGCAATGGCTACACCTTC
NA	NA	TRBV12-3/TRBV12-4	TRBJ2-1	CASRPLVAAGTRNEQFF	TGTGCCAGCAGGCCCCTAGTTGCGGCGGGAACTCGCAATGAGCAGTTCTTC
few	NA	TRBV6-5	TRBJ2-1	CASRNSGTYNEQFF	TGTGCCAGCAGAAATTCCGGCACTTACAATGAGCAGTTCTTC
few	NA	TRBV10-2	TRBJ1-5	CASSTQGDQPQHF	TGCGCCAGCAGTACACAGGGAGATCAGCCCCAGCATTTT
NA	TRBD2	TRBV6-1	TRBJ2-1	CASIPGTSVVEQFF	TGTGCCAGCATCCCCGGGACTAGCGTCGTTGAGCAGTTCTTC
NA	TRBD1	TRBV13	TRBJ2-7	CASSFGGQTYEQYF	TGTGCCAGCAGCTTTGGGGGACAGACCTACGAGCAGTACTTC
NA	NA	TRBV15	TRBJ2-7	CATSSGGQASEQYF	TGTGCCACCAGCAGTGGGGGTCAGGCCTCCGAGCAGTACTTC
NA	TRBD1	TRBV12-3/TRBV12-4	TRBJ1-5	CASRTGRRQPQHF	TGTGCCAGCAGGACAGGGAGACGTCAGCCCCAGCATTTT
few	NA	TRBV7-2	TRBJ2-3	CASSLGRRASIDTQYF	TGTGCCAGCAGCTTAGGACGCAGGGCCTCAATAGATACGCAGTATTTT
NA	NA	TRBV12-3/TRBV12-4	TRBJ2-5	CASSALNEQYF	TGTGCCAGCAGCGCCTTGAATGAGCAGTACTTC
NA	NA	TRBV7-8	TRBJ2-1	CASLNSGVVSNEQFF	TGTGCCAGCCTTAATTCTGGGGTAGTAAGCAATGAGCAGTTCTTC
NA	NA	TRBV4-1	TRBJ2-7	CASSHRVVNEQYF	TGCGCCAGCAGCCACAGGGTAGTAAACGAGCAGTACTTC
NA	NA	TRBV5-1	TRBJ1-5	CASSRSLQMTLRGQPQHF	TGCGCCAGCAGCCGCTCCCTCCAAATGACCCTCAGAGGGCAGCCCCAGCATTTT
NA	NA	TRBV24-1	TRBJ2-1	CATSAGFGEQFF	TGTGCCACCAGTGCCGGGTTCGGTGAGCAGTTCTTC
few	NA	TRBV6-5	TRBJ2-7	CASTLGGQNSYEQYF	TGTGCCAGCACCTTGGGGGGGCAGAACTCCTACGAGCAGTACTTC
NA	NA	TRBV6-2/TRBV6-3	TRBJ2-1	CASSSKGGHNEQFF	TGTGCCAGCAGCTCAAAGGGGGGGCACAATGAGCAGTTCTTC
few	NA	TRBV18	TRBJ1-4	CASSPRTDHEKLFF	TGTGCCAGCTCACCTCGGACAGACCATGAAAAACTGTTTTTT
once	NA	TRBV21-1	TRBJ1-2	CASSNTAPRDYGYTF	TGTGCCAGCAGCAATACAGCTCCCCGGGACTATGGCTACACCTTC
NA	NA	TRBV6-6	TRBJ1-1	CASSPGWARTGTEAFF	TGTGCCAGCAGTCCCGGATGGGCTCGGACGGGTACTGAAGCTTTCTTT
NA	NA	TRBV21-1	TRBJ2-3	CASSTPAGPGVDTQYF	TGTGCCAGCAGCACCCCGGCAGGGCCGGGCGTGGATACGCAGTATTTT
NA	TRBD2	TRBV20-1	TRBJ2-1	CSAPTSGRANEQFF	TGCAGTGCTCCCACTAGCGGGAGGGCCAATGAGCAGTTCTTC
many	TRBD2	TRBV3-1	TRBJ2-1	CASSQGTSGQNEQFF	TGTGCCAGCAGCCAAGGGACTAGCGGGCAGAATGAGCAGTTCTTC
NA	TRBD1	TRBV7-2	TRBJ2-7	CASSGDRGRNEQYF	TGTGCCAGCAGCGGGGACAGGGGTAGGAACGAGCAGTACTTC
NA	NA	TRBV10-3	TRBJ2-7	CAISPTGGEGYEQYF	TGTGCCATCAGTCCCACGGGTGGGGAAGGCTACGAGCAGTACTTC
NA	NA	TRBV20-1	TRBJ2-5	CSASSWMNRVDEQYF	TGCAGTGCTAGTTCATGGATGAACCGCGTCGATGAGCAGTACTTC
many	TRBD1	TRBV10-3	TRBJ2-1	CASHRDRDNNEQFF	TGTGCCTCCCACCGGGACAGGGACAACAATGAGCAGTTCTTC
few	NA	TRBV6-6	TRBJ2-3	CASSLRGAGAADTQYF	TGTGCCAGCAGCCTCCGGGGAGCGGGCGCAGCAGATACGCAGTATTTT